The 5 T cell receptor beta chains presented below share a single source sample, sequenced in a study of T cells and Merkel cell carcinoma outcomes. TCRdb keeps only in-frame clones here, not all; method: immunoSEQ multiplex PCR. The sample records some 1,700 clones, roughly nine tenths being singletons. Material: tumor tissue from Merkel cell carcinoma. All receptors derive from a human donor with Merkel cell carcinoma.

The chain uses TRBV4-1 and TRBJ2-7; D gene unclear. The CDR3 sequence is 14 residues long. Per germline, CDR1 MGHRA and CDR2 YSYEKL. V was shortened by 1 base and J by 3 bases, with 10 bases between the two germline ends. Here the CDR3 DNA reads TGCGCCAGCAGCCAAGCCCCAGGATTCTACGAGCAGTACTTC. It specifies CASSQAPGFYEQYF.

The chain combines TRBV7-2 with TRBJ2-1, with D perhaps matching TRBD1 or TRBD2 (5 bases each). Deletions cut 2 bases from V and 2 bases from J, with 10 bases between. CDR1 is SGHTA, CDR2 FQGNSA, per germline. The CDR3 contains 15 residues. The CDR3 DNA sequence: TGTGCCAGCAGCTTACTCGGGACGACCTACAATGAGCAGTTCTTC. Protein: CASSLLGTTYNEQFF.

Only one count was recorded for this clone. The chain links TRBV6-1 to TRBJ1-3; no firm D call. This CDR3 comprises 14 residues. The V gene lost 6 bases and the J gene lost 0 bases, with 9 bases spanning the gap. CDR1 is MNHNS, CDR2 SASEGT, per germline. The CDR3 loop reads CASRAWVSGNTIYF. CDR3 DNA: TGTGCCAGCAGAGCGTGGGTCTCTGGAAACACCATATATTTT.

DNA for the CDR3: TGTGCCAGCAGCTCGGGACAGGGTGTCGGACAGCCCCAGCATTTT. Protein: CASSSGQGVGQPQHF. The J gene is TRBJ1-5, the V gene TRBV5-6; 9 bases are a match to TRBD1. The CDR3 spans 15 residues. Germline loops: CDR1 SGHDT, CDR2 YYEEEE. The V and J ends lost 3 bases and 7 bases, in that order; junction bases with no gene match: 8.

The rearrangement links TRBV6-5 to TRBJ2-7, with D possibly matching TRBD2 (7 bases). Germline V gives CDR1 MNHEY, CDR2 SVGAGI. This CDR3 spans 15 amino acids. The V end was cut by 6 bases, the J end by 3 bases, with 18 bases between. CDR3 residues: CASRGINGGLYEQYF. The CDR3 DNA reads TGTGCCAGCAGGGGTATCAACGGGGGGCTCTACGAGCAGTACTTC.